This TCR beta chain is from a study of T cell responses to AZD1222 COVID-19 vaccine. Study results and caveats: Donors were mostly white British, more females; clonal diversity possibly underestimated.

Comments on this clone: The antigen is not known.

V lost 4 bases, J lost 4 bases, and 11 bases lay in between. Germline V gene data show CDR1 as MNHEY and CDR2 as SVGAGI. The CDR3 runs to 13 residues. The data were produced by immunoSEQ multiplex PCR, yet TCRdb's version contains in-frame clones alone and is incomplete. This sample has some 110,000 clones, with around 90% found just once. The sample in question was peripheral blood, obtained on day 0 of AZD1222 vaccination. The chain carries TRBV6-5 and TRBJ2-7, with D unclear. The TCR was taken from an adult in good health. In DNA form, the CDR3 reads TGTGCCAGCAGTTTAAACCTTAATTACGAGCAGTACTTC. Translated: CASSLNLNYEQYF.